This record concerns one T cell receptor beta chain sequence. What it recognizes is unknown. With 60 Vbeta and 13 Jbeta primers, the PCR was carried out. Method: immunoSEQ multiplex PCR; TCRdb's copy keeps in-frame clones and lacks some. The profile covers approximately 190,000 clones, with roughly 80% appearing a single time and 0.7% to 0.95% taken by the ten largest. The sample belongs to a study of cytomegalovirus exposure and HLA in healthy donors. Across the study: Unique TCR beta sequences numbering some 120 million came from 190 million or so T cells in an earlier analysis. The Caucasian-associated ancestry cluster held around 76% of under 450 genotyped donors. Study-wide results and caveats: Upon later analysis, HLA-associated TCR beta chains proved more clonally expanded than other, equally common chains. A few V segments could not be told apart, such as TRBV6-2 and TRBV6-3, and were left out.

Germline V gene sequence: CDR1 MDHEN, CDR2 SYDVKM. Trimming cost V 1 base and J 8 bases, with 17 bases left between them. The CDR3 contains 15 residues. This TCR derives from a woman between 18 and 29 years old in good health and CMV-seronegative. V gene TRBV28 combines with J gene TRBJ1-2; TRBD1 might be the D (5 bases). What was sequenced was PBMCs. CDR3 DNA sequence: TGTGCCAGCAGTTTATTCAGCGGGCAGGGAGGAGGCTACACCTTC. Translation: CASSLFSGQGGGYTF.